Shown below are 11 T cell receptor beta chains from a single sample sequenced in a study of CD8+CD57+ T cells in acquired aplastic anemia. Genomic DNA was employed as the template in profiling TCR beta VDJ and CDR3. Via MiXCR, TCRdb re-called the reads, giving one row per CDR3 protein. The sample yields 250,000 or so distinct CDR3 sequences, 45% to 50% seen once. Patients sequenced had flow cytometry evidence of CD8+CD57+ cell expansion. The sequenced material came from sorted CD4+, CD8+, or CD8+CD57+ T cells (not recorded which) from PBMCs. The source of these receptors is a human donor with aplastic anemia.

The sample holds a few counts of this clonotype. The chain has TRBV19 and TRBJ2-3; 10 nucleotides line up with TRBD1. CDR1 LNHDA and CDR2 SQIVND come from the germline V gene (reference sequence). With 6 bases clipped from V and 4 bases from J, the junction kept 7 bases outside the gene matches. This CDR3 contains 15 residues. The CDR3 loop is CASSDRGREADTQYF. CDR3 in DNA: TGTGCCAGTAGCGACAGGGGGCGCGAGGCAGATACGCAGTATTTT.

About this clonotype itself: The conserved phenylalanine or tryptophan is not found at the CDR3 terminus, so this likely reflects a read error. This CDR3 is CASSTGNTEAFS. In DNA form, the CDR3 reads TGTGCCAGCAGTACAGGTAACACTGAAGCTTTCTCT. The V gene is TRBV6-5, the J gene TRBJ1-1; weak D call: TRBD1 (5 bases). Per germline, CDR1 MNHEY and CDR2 SVGAGI. The CDR3 runs to 12 residues. The V end was cut by 5 bases, the J end by 2 bases, with 6 bases between.

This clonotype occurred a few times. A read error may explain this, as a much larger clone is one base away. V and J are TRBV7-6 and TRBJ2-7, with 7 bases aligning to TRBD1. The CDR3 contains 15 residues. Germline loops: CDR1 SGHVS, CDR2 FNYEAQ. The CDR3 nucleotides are TGTGCCTGCAGCTTGACAGGGAAGGGTTCCTACGAGCAGTACTTC. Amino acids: CACSLTGKGSYEQYF. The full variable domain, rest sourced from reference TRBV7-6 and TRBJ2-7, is GAGVSQSPRYKVTKRGQDVALRCDPISGHVSLYWYRQALGQGPEFLTYFNYEAQQDKSGLPNDRFSAERPEGSISTLTIQRTEQRDSAMYRCACSLTGKGSYEQYFGPGTRLTVT.

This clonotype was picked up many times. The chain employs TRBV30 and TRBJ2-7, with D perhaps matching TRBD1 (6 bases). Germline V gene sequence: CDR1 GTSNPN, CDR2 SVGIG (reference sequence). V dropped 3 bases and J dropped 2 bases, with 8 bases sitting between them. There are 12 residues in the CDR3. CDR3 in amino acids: CAWRKGAYEQYF. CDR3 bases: TGTGCCTGGAGAAAGGGGGCCTACGAGCAGTACTTC.

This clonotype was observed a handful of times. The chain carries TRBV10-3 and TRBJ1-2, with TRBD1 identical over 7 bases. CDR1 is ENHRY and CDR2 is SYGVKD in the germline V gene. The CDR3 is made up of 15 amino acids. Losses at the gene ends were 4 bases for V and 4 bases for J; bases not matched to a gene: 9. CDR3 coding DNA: TGTGCCATCAGTGCCTCCGGGACAGAGGGCTATGGCTACACCTTC. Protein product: CAISASGTEGYGYTF.

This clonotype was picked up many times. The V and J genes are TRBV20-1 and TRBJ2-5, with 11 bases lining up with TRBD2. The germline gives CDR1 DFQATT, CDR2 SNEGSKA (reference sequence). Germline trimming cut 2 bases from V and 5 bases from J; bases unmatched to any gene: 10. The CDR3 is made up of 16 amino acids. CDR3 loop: CSARPLLAGVGETQYF. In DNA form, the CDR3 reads TGCAGTGCTAGACCATTACTAGCGGGGGTCGGGGAGACCCAGTACTTC.

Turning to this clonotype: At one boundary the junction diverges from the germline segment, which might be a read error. The CDR3 protein is CASSQTGNYGNTF. CDR3 sequence (DNA): TGCGCCAGCAGCCAAACAGGGAACTATGGCAACACCTTC. V and J are TRBV4-1 and TRBJ1-2; D might be TRBD1 (6 bases). Germline-derived CDR1 and CDR2 are MGHRA and YSYEKL. The CDR3 spans 13 residues.

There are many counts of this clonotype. In DNA, the CDR3 is TGTGCTAGTGGCCGCGAGGATTGGGGTAACTATGGCTACACCTTC. Amino acid sequence: CASGREDWGNYGYTF. V usage is TRBV12-5 and J usage is TRBJ1-2; D is unclear. Trimming took 6 bases from V and 1 from J, leaving 15 bases between them. There are 15 residues in the CDR3. Germline V gives CDR1 LGHNT, CDR2 FRNRAP.

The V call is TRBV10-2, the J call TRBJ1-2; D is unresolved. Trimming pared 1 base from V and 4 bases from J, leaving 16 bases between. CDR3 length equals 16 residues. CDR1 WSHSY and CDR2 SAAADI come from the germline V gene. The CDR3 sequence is CASSEFPLAATYGYTF. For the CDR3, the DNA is TGCGCCAGCAGTGAGTTCCCCCTCGCGGCTACCTATGGCTACACCTTC.

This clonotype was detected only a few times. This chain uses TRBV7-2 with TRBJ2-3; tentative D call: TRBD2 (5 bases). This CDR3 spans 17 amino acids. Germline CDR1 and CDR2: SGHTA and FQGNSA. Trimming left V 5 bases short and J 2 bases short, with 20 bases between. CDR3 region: CASSPTGLTSFTDTQYF. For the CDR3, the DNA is TGTGCCAGCAGCCCCACCGGACTTACAAGTTTCACAGATACGCAGTATTTT.

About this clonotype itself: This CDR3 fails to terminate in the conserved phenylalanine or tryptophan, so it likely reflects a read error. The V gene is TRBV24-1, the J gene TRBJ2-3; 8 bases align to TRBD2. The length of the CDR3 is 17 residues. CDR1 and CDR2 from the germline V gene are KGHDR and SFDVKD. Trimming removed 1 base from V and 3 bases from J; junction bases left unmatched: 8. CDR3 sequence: CATSDLLAETSTDTQYL. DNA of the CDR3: TGTGCCACCAGTGATTTACTAGCGGAGACATCTACAGATACGCAGTATCTT.